Shown below are 14 T cell receptor beta chains from a single sample sequenced in a study of breast tumors, draining lymph nodes, adjacent tissues. TCRdb re-derived calls from the multiplex PCR reads in MiXCR, one entry per CDR3 protein. This sample has nearly 110,000 distinct CDR3 sequences; less than 40% occur once, and the top ten carry around 5.9%. Samples came from axillary lymph nodes draining the breast cancer. Sequences were obtained from axillary lymph node tissue. The receptor set was obtained from a female donor with breast cancer. Some clones in this sample may be carry-over from other donors' samples.

This clonotype has at least ten counts. The chain employs TRBV11-2 and TRBJ2-2; 11 nucleotides match TRBD2. This CDR3 spans 16 amino acids. The V gene's germline CDR1 is SGHAT and CDR2 FQNNGV. J lost 8 bases, V lost 0 bases, and 5 bases had no gene match. CDR3 bases: TGTGCCAGCAGCTTAGAACCACTAGCGGGAGCGGGGGAGCTGTTTTTT. Its protein is CASSLEPLAGAGELFF.

The chain's CDR3 is CASSHMVDNNQPQHF. CDR3 DNA: TGTGCCAGCAGTCACATGGTCGACAACAATCAGCCCCAGCATTTT. The chain carries TRBV6-2 or TRBV6-3 and TRBJ1-5, with D unresolved. Trimming took 5 bases from V and 3 from J, leaving 14 bases between them. The CDR3 has 15 amino acids. CDR1 is MNHEY, CDR2 SVGEGT, per germline.

This clonotype was picked up many times. This may stem from a read error, because a much larger clone lies one nucleotide away. V is TRBV20-1 and J is TRBJ2-7, with TRBD1 identical over 11 bases. From germline, CDR1 is DFQATT and CDR2 SNEGSKA (reference sequence). CDR3 size: 14 residues. The V and J ends lost 6 bases and 6 bases, in that order; junction bases with no gene match: 10. CDR3 DNA: TGCAGTGCGCTCCCGGGACAGGGGGTATCCGAGCAGTACTTC. Encoded protein: CSALPGQGVSEQYF.

In its sample, this clonotype was seen many times. The chain uses TRBV7-9 and TRBJ2-7; TRBD2 aligns across 14 bases. The germline gives CDR1 SEHNR, CDR2 FQNEAQ (reference sequence). V shed 1 base, J shed 10 bases, and the junction held 9 bases outside the gene matches. The CDR3 contains 16 residues. The CDR3 bases are TGTGCCAGCAGCTTAGGGCCGAGACTAGCGGGAGGGTCACAGTACTTC. The encoded protein is CASSLGPRLAGGSQYF.

The rearrangement joins TRBV27 to TRBJ2-3, with D hard to call. CDR1 and CDR2 (germline): MNHEY, SMNVEV (reference sequence). V lost 3 bases and J lost 6, with 19 bases in between. There are 16 residues in the CDR3. The CDR3 region is CASSLVGSAAWDTQYF. CDR3 DNA: TGTGCCAGCAGTTTGGTGGGATCAGCCGCGTGGGATACGCAGTATTTT.

This clonotype was recorded many times. The rearrangement uses TRBV9 and TRBJ2-7; TRBD1 might be the D (6 bases). With 4 bases removed from V and 0 bases from J, the gap between germline ends came to 32 bases. Per the germline V gene, CDR1 is SGDLS and CDR2 is YYNGEE. This CDR3 is 21 amino acids long. The CDR3 spells CASSHREEPNPSSPSSYEQYF. Written as DNA, the CDR3 is TGTGCCAGCAGCCACAGGGAAGAACCCAACCCATCATCACCTAGCTCCTACGAGCAGTACTTC.

There are many counts of this clonotype. The gene calls are TRBV7-2 and TRBJ1-3, with D tentatively TRBD1 (5 bases). The germline V gene has CDR1 SGHTA and CDR2 FQGNSA. V lost 3 bases and J lost 3, with 6 bases in between. This CDR3 region has 13 residues. In DNA form, the CDR3 reads TGTGCCAGCAGCTTTGGGGGTGGAAACACCATATATTTT. Its protein product is CASSFGGGNTIYF.

This clonotype was counted many times. The V call is TRBV6-5, the J call TRBJ2-7, with D perhaps TRBD2 (6 bases). Germline V gene lookup returns CDR1 MNHEY and CDR2 SVGAGI. The CDR3 covers 15 residues. Trimming pared 6 bases from V and 6 bases from J, leaving 21 bases between. CDR3 nucleotides: TGTGCCAGCAGAATGGTAGGGCTAGCGACTGTCGAGCAGTACTTC. Amino acid sequence: CASRMVGLATVEQYF.

This clonotype has a count of ten or more. The chain uses TRBV15 and TRBJ1-2; D remains ambiguous. Looked up from germline, CDR1 is LNHNV and CDR2 is YYDKDF (reference sequence). This CDR3 contains 16 residues. Trimming stripped 1 base from V and 7 bases from J, with 19 bases between. The CDR3 region is CATSRGTYSGIGGYTF. CDR3 nucleotides: TGTGCCACCAGCAGAGGTACCTACAGTGGAATCGGTGGCTACACCTTC. The complete variable domain, with remaining parts taken from reference TRBV15 and TRBJ1-2, reads DAMVIQNPRYQVTQFGKPVTLSCSQTLNHNVMYWYQQKSSQAPKLLFHYYDKDFNNEADTPDNFQSRRPNTSFCFLDIRSPGLGDTAMYLCATSRGTYSGIGGYTFGSGTRLTVV.

This clonotype was observed many times. The rearrangement links TRBV18 to TRBJ2-5; unclear D gene. This CDR3 spans 15 amino acids. Germline CDR1 reads KGHSH; CDR2 reads LQKENI. Trimming left V 3 bases short and J 1 base short, with 12 bases between. CDR3 loop: CASSPLVAGQETQYF. CDR3 DNA: TGTGCCAGCTCACCTCTTGTGGCAGGCCAAGAGACCCAGTACTTC.

At least ten counts were recorded for this clonotype. The CDR3 spells CASSFARGLGEQYF. For the CDR3, the DNA is TGTGCCAGCTCCTTTGCCAGGGGTTTGGGTGAGCAGTACTTC. The rearrangement uses TRBV2 and TRBJ2-7, with D possibly being TRBD1 (6 bases). Germline V gene sequence: CDR1 SNHLY, CDR2 FYNNEI. This CDR3 spans 14 amino acids. V lost 8 bases and J 7 bases, leaving 21 bases between the germline ends.

In its sample, this clonotype was seen many times. The J gene is TRBJ2-1, the V gene TRBV3-2. TRBV3-2 is labeled a pseudogene. The CDR3 runs to 15 residues. DNA for the CDR3: TGTGCCAGCAGCCTCGGGCAGCGCTCCTACAATGAGCAGTTCTTC. Translating it yields CASSLGQRSYNEQFF.

Note on this clonotype: One end of the junction varies from germline; a read error may be responsible. The chain is built from TRBV5-1 and TRBJ1-1, with a tentative D call TRBD1 (5 bases). The CDR3 covers 15 residues. Germline CDR1 reads SGHRS; CDR2 reads YFSETQ. CDR3 sequence reads: CASRQLGVVDTEALF. The CDR3 DNA reads TGCGCCAGCAGGCAACTAGGGGTGGTAGACACTGAAGCTCTCTTT. Full variable domain (outside the CDR3, taken from reference TRBV5-1 and TRBJ1-1): KAGVTQTPRYLIKTRGQQVTLSCSPISGHRSVSWYQQTPGQGLQFLFEYFSETQRNKGNFPGRFSGRQFSNSRSEMNVSTLELGDSALYLCASRQLGVVDTEALFGQGTRLTVV.

The chain joins TRBV6-2 or TRBV6-3 to TRBJ2-5, with D uncertain. V lost 2 bases to trimming and J lost 7 bases, with 5 bases between them. CDR1 is MNHEY, CDR2 SVGEGT, per germline. This CDR3 contains 11 residues. CDR3 region: CASSYEGTQYF. DNA for the CDR3: TGTGCCAGCAGTTACGAAGGGACCCAGTACTTC.